A single sample is the source of the 9 T cell receptor beta chains below, sequenced in a study of control samples from healthy donors and cancer patients. Clones were read by immunoSEQ multiplex PCR, and TCRdb kept only the in-frame ones, dropping some. The sample lists about 160,000 clones, around 90% occurring once. The sample consisted of blood. Every receptor here comes from a man between 25 and 39 years old in good health.

The chain joins TRBV20-1 to TRBJ1-4; no firm D call. Germline values: CDR1 DFQATT, CDR2 SNEGSKA (reference sequence). The CDR3 has 11 amino acids. The V and J ends lost 4 bases and 8 bases respectively, with 8 bases between them. The CDR3 coding sequence is TGCAGTGCTAAAGTGTGGGAAAAACTGTTTTTT. Translated: CSAKVWEKLFF.

This chain joins TRBV13 and TRBJ2-3; 9 positions match TRBD2. This CDR3 comprises 19 residues. Germline trimming cut 4 bases from V and 3 bases from J; bases unmatched to any gene: 17. The V gene's germline CDR1 is PRHDT and CDR2 FYEKMQ (reference sequence). As DNA, the CDR3 is TGTGCCAGCAGCTCCGAAGCAGCGGGGGGCTCGGCCGAAACAGATACGCAGTATTTT. Translation gives CASSSEAAGGSAETDTQYF. The full variable domain, rest sourced from reference TRBV13 and TRBJ2-3, is AAGVIQSPRHLIKEKRETATLKCYPIPRHDTVYWYQQGPGQDPQFLISFYEKMQSDKGSIPDRFSAQQFSDYHSELNMSSLELGDSALYFCASSSEAAGGSAETDTQYFGPGTRLTVL.

The chain links TRBV19 to TRBJ1-2, with TRBD1 matching 8 bases. This CDR3 has 13 residues. With V trimmed by 9 bases and J by 7 bases, 10 bases remained unmatched. In germline, CDR1 is LNHDA, CDR2 SQIVND (reference sequence). The CDR3 sequence: CASSETGAGGYTF. In nucleotides, the CDR3 is TGTGCCAGCTCGGAGACAGGGGCCGGTGGCTACACCTTC. The full variable domain, rest sourced from reference TRBV19 and TRBJ1-2, is DGGITQSPKYLFRKEGQNVTLSCEQNLNHDAMYWYRQDPGQGLRLIYYSQIVNDFQKGDIAEGYSVSREKKESFPLTVTSAQKNPTAFYLCASSETGAGGYTFGSGTRLTVV.

J is TRBJ1-4 and V is TRBV7-2; D is perhaps TRBD1 (5 bases). The V end lost 5 bases, the J end lost 4 bases, and 11 bases lay between the germline ends. This CDR3 contains 14 residues. Germline V gene lookup returns CDR1 SGHTA and CDR2 FQGNSA. The CDR3 region is CASSLGGLNEKLFF. CDR3 DNA: TGTGCCAGCAGCCTGGGGGGTCTTAATGAAAAACTGTTTTTT.

The rearrangement joins TRBV24-1 to TRBJ2-7; the match to TRBD1 covers 9 bases. CDR3 length: 15 residues. Per the germline V gene, CDR1 is KGHDR and CDR2 is SFDVKD. Trimming at V came to 4 bases and at J to 5 bases, leaving 8 bases not matched to a gene. The CDR3 loop is CATSEAGTGWNEQYF. The CDR3 region has the DNA TGTGCCACCAGTGAAGCCGGGACAGGGTGGAACGAGCAGTACTTC.

The chain carries TRBV7-2 and TRBJ1-2; D is ambiguous. V was shortened by 3 bases and J by 5 bases, with 13 bases between the two germline ends. The CDR3 consists of 14 residues. In germline, CDR1 is SGHTA, CDR2 FQGNSA. The CDR3: CASSFVSTDYGYTF. In DNA, the CDR3 is TGTGCCAGCAGCTTCGTGAGCACCGATTATGGCTACACCTTC. Combining the CDR3 with reference TRBV7-2 and TRBJ1-2 gives the whole variable domain GAGVSQSPSNKVTEKGKDVELRCDPISGHTALYWYRQSLGQGLEFLIYFQGNSAPDKSGLPSDRFSAERTGGSVSTLTIQRTQQEDSAVYLCASSFVSTDYGYTFGSGTRLTVV.

The chain uses TRBV12-3 or TRBV12-4 and TRBJ1-2; tentatively, D is TRBD1 (5 bases). There are 13 residues in the CDR3. V shed 5 bases and J shed 4 bases, with 11 bases lying between them. The CDR3 DNA follows: TGTGCCAGCAGTCTCGGGACTTCCTATGGCTACACCTTC. Protein sequence: CASSLGTSYGYTF.

In its sample, this clone was seen many times. The J gene is TRBJ1-3, the V gene TRBV6-1, with a weak D call TRBD1 (5 bases). The CDR3 spans 13 residues. V was clipped by 2 bases and J by 4 bases, with 6 bases between them. CDR1 and CDR2 from the germline V gene are MNHNS and SASEGT. CDR3 loop: CASSERQGNTIYF. The CDR3 coding sequence is TGTGCCAGCAGTGAAAGACAGGGAAACACCATATATTTT.

V is TRBV6-2 or TRBV6-3 and J is TRBJ2-7; TRBD1 matches 8 bases. Germline V gene lookup returns CDR1 MNHEY and CDR2 SVGEGT. V lost 6 bases, J lost 7 bases, and 5 bases stayed unmatched. CDR3 size: 12 residues. The CDR3 nucleotides read TGTGCCAGCAGCCAGACAGGGGTGGAGCAGTACTTC. This sequence encodes CASSQTGVEQYF.